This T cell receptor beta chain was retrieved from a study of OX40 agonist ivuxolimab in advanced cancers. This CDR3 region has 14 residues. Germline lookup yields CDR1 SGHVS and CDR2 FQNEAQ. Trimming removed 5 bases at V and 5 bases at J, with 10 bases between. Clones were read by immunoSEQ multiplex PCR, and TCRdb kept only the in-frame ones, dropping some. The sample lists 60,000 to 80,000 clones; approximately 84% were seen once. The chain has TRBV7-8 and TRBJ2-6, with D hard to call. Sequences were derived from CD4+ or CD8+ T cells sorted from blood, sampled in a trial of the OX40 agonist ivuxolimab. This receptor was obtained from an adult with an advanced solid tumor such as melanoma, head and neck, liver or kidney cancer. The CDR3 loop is CASSPQSRANVLTF. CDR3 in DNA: TGTGCCAGCAGCCCACAAAGTCGGGCCAACGTCCTGACTTTC.